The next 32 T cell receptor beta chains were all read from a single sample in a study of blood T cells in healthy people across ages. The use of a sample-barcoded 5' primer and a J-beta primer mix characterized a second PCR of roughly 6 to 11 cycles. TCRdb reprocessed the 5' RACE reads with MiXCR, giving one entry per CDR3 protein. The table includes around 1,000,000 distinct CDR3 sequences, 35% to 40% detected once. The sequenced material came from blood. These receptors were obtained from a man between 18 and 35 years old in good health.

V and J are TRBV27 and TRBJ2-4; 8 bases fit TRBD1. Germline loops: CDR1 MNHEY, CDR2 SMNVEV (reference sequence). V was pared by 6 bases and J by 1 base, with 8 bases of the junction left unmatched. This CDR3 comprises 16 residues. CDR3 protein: CASSVQGARAKNIQYF. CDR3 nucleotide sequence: TGTGCCAGCAGCGTTCAGGGGGCTCGCGCCAAAAACATTCAGTACTTC.

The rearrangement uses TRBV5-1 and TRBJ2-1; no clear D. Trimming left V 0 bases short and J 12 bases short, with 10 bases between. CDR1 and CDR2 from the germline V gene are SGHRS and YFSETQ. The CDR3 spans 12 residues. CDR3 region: CASSLGSQLQFF. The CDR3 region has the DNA TGCGCCAGCAGCTTGGGAAGTCAGTTGCAGTTCTTC.

The CDR3: CASSPGEGSTNEKLFF. CDR3 in DNA: TGTGCCAGCAGCCCCGGGGAGGGCTCAACTAATGAAAAACTGTTTTTT. V is TRBV13 and J is TRBJ1-4, with unresolved D. Trimming shortened V by 5 bases and J by 0 bases, and 13 bases separated the two germline ends. Germline V gives CDR1 PRHDT, CDR2 FYEKMQ (reference sequence). This CDR3 is built from 16 residues. Drawing the rest from reference TRBV13 and TRBJ1-4, the complete variable domain is AAGVIQSPRHLIKEKRETATLKCYPIPRHDTVYWYQQGPGQDPQFLISFYEKMQSDKGSIPDRFSAQQFSDYHSELNMSSLELGDSALYFCASSPGEGSTNEKLFFGSGTQLSVL.

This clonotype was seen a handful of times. The CDR3: CASSQDWDRTRGYTF. CDR3 bases: TGTGCCAGCAGCCAAGATTGGGACAGAACCAGAGGCTACACCTTC. The chain recombines TRBV3-1 with TRBJ1-2; TRBD1 aligns across 7 bases. Losses at the gene ends were 0 bases for V and 8 bases for J; bases not matched to a gene: 9. This CDR3 is 15 amino acids long. Germline V gene sequence: CDR1 LGHDT, CDR2 YNNKEL (reference sequence).

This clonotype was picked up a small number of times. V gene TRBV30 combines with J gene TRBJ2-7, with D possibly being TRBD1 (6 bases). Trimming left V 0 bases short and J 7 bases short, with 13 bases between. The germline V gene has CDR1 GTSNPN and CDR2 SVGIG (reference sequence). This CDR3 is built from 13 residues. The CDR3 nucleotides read TGTGCCTGGAGTGTACTAGGGGGTAAGGAGCAGTACTTC. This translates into CAWSVLGGKEQYF.

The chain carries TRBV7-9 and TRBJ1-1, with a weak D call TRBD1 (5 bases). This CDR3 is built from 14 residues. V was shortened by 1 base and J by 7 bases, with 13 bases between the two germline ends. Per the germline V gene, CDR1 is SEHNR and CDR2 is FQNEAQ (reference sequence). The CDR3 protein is CASSLGRSGNEAFF. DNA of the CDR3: TGTGCCAGCAGCTTAGGTCGGTCAGGGAATGAAGCTTTCTTT.

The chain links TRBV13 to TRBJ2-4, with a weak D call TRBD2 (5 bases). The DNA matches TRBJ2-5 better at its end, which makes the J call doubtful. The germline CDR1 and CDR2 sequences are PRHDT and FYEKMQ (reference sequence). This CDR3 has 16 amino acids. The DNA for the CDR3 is TGTGCCAGCAGCTTAACGGCAGCGGCCTACCAAGAGACCCAGTACTTC. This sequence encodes CASSLTAAAYQETQYF.

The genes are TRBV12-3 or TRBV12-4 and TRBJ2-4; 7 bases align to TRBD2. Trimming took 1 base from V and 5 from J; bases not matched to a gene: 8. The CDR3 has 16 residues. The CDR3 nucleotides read TGTGCCAGCAGTTTAGATCACTGGGGAGGGGAAAACATTCAGTACTTC. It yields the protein CASSLDHWGGENIQYF.

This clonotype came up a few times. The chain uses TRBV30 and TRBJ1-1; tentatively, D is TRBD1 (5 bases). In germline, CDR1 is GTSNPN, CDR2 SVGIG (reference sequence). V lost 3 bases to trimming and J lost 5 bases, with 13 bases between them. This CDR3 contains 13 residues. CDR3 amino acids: CAWSRRASTEAFF. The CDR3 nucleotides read TGTGCCTGGAGCCGCAGGGCCTCAACTGAAGCTTTCTTT.

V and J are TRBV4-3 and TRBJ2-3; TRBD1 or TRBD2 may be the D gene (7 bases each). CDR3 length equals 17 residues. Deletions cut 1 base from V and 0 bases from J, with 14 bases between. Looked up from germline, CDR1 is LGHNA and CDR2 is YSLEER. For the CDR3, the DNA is TGCGCCAGCAGCCAAGCAGGGGGGGGCTTTAGCACAGATACGCAGTATTTT. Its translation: CASSQAGGGFSTDTQYF.

CDR3 sequence reads: CASSQDGGAGIRSNQPQHF. The CDR3 coding sequence is TGCGCCAGCAGCCAAGATGGGGGGGCTGGGATTCGAAGCAATCAGCCCCAGCATTTT. The rearrangement uses TRBV4-1 and TRBJ1-5; maybe TRBD1 (6 bases). Germline CDR1 is MGHRA and CDR2 is YSYEKL. The V end lost 0 bases, the J end lost 1 base, and 19 bases lay between the germline ends. There are 19 residues in the CDR3.

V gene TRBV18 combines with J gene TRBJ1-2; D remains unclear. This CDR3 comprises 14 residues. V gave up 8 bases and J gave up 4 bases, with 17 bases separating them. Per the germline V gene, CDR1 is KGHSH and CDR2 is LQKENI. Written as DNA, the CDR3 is TGTGCCAGCCAGCGAAGAGACGCCGTCTATGGCTACACCTTC. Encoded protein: CASQRRDAVYGYTF.

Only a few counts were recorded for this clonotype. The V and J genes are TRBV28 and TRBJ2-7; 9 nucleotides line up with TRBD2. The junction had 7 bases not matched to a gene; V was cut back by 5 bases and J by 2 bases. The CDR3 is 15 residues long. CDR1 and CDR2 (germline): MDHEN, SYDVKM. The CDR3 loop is CASSGGTSFAYEQYF. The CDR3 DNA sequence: TGTGCCAGCAGTGGGGGGACTAGCTTCGCCTACGAGCAGTACTTC.

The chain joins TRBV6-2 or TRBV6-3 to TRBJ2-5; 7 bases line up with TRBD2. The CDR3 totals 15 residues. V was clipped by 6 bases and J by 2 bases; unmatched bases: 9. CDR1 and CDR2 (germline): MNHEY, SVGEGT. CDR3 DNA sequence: TGTGCCAGCAGCGGGATAGCGGGCCAACAAGAGACCCAGTACTTC. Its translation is CASSGIAGQQETQYF.

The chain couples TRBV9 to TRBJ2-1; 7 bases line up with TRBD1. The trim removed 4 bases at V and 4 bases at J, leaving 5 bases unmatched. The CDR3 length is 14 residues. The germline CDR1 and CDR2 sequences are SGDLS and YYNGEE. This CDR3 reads CASSTDRRYNEQFF. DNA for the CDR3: TGTGCCAGCAGCACGGACAGGAGATACAATGAGCAGTTCTTC.

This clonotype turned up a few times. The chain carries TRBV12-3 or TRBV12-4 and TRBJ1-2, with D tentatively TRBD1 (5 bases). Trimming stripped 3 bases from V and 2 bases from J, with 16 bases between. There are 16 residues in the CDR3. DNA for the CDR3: TGTGCCAGCAGTTTCGGAACAGGAGCTAGCAACTATGGCTACACCTTC. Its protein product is CASSFGTGASNYGYTF.

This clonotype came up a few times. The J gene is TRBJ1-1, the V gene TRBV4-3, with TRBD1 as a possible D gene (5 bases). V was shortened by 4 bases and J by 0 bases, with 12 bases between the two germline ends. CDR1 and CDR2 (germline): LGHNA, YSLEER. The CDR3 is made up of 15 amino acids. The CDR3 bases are TGCGCCAGCAGCCGTAAAGGGGCCATGAACACTGAAGCTTTCTTT. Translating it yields CASSRKGAMNTEAFF.

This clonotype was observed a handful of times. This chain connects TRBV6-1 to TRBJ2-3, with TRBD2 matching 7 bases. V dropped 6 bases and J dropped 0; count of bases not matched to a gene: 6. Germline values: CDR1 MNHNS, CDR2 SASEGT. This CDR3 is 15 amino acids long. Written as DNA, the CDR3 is TGTGCCAGCAGGAGAAGCGGGGAGAGCACAGATACGCAGTATTTT. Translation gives CASRRSGESTDTQYF.

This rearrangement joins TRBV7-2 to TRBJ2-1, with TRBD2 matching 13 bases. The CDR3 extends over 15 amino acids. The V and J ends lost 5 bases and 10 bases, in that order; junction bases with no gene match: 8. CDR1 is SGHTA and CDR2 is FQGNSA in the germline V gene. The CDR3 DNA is TGTGCCAGCAGCCCGACTAGCGGGGGGACCTACGAGCAGTTCTTC. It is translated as CASSPTSGGTYEQFF.

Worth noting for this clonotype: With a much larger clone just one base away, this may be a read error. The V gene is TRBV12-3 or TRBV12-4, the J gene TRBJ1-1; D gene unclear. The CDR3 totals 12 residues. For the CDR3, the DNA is TGTGCCATCAGTTTATCCTACACTGAAGCTTTCTTT. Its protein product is CAISLSYTEAFF.

The CDR3 reads CASSLATGTKGAEAFF. For the CDR3, the DNA is TGTGCCAGCAGCCTAGCCACAGGTACGAAGGGGGCTGAAGCTTTCTTT. The rearrangement uses TRBV3-1 and TRBJ1-1, with a tentative D call TRBD1 (6 bases). Per the germline V gene, CDR1 is LGHDT and CDR2 is YNNKEL (reference sequence). The V end lost 4 bases, the J end lost 6 bases, and 21 bases lay between the germline ends. The CDR3 has 16 amino acids.

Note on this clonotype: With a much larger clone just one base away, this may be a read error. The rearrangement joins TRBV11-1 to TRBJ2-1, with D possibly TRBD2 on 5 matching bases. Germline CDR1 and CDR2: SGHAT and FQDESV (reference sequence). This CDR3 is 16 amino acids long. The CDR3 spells CARSLEGRIGYNEQFF. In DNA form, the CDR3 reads TGTGCCAGAAGCTTAGAGGGCCGGATAGGTTACAATGAGCAGTTCTTC.

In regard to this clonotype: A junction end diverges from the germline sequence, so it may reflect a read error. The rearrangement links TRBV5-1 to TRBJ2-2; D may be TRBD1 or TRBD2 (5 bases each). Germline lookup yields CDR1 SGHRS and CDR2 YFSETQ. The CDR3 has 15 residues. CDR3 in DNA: TGCGCCGGCAGCTTGTGGGGGATTGAGACCGGGGAACTGTTTTTT. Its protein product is CAGSLWGIETGELFF.

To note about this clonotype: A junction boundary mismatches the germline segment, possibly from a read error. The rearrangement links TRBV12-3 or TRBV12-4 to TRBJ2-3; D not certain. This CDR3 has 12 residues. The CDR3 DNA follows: TGTGCCAGCCGATTTAGAGCAGATGCGCAGTATTTT. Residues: CASRFRADAQYF.

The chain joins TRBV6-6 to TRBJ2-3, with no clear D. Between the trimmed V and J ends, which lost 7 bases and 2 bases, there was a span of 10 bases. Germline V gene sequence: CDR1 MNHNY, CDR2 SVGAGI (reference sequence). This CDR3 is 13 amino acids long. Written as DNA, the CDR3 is TGTGCCAGCACAGTCCAGGCCACAGATACGCAGTATTTT. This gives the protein CASTVQATDTQYF.

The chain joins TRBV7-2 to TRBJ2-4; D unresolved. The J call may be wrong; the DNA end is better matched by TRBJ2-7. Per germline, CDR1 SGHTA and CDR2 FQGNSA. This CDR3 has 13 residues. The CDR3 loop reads CASSRTRLYEQYF. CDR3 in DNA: TGTGCCAGCAGCCGAACGCGGCTCTACGAGCAGTACTTC.

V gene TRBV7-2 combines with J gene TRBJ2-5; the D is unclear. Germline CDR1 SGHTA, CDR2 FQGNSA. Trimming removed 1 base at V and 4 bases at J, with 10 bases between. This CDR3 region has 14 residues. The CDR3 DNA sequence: TGTGCCAGCAGCTTAGGTCCCCTTGGAGAGACCCAGTACTTC. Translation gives CASSLGPLGETQYF.

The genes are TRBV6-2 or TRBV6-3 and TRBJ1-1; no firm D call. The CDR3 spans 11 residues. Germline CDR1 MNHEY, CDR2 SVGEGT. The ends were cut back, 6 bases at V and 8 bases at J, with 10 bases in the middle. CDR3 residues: CASRDAREAFF. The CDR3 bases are TGTGCCAGCAGGGATGCACGGGAAGCTTTCTTT.

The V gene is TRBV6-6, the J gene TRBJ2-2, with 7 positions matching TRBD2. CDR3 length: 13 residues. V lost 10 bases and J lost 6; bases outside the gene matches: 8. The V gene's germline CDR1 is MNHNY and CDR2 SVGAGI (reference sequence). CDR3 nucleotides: TGTGCCACCAAGGGAGGGGATTCCGGGGAGCTGTTTTTT. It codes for CATKGGDSGELFF.

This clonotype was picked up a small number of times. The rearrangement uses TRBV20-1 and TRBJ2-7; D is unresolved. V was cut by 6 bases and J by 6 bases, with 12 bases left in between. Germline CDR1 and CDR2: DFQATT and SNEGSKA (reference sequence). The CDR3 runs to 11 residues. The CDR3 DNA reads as TGCAGTGCCAGCCCCACGGTCGAGCAGTACTTC. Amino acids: CSASPTVEQYF.

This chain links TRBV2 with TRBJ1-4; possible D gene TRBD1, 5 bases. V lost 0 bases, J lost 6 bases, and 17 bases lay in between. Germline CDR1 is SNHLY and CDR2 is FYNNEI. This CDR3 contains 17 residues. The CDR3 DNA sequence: TGTGCCAGCAGTGAAGCGCTTCGGAGGGGCGGTTATGAAAAACTGTTTTTT. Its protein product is CASSEALRRGGYEKLFF.

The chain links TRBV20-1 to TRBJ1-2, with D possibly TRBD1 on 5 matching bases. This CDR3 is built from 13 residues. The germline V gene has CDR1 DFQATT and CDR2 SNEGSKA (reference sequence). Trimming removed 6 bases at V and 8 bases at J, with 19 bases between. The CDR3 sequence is CSAPQEGLEGYTF. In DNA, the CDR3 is TGCAGTGCCCCCCAAGAGGGGTTGGAAGGCTACACCTTC.